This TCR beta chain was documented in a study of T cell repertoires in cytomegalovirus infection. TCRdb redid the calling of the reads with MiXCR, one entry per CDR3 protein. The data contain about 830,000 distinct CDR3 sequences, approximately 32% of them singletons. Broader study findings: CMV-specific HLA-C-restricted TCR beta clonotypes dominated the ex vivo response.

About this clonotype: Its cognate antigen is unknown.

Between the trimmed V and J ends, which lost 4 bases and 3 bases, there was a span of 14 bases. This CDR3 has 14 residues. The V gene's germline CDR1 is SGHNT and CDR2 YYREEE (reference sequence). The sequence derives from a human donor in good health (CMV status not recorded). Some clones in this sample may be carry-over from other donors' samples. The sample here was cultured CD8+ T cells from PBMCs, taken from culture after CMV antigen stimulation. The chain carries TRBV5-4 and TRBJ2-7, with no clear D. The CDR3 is CASSVDPSNYEQYF. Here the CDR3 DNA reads TGTGCCAGCAGCGTGGACCCGTCTAACTACGAGCAGTACTTC.